The 30 T cell receptor beta chains presented below share a single source sample, sequenced in a study of blood T cells in healthy people across ages. With a J-beta primer mix and a sample-barcoded 5' primer, a second PCR ran about 7 to 11 cycles. TCRdb reanalysed the 5' RACE reads using MiXCR and keeps one entry per CDR3 protein. The sample has around 1,600,000 distinct CDR3 sequences; approximately 39% are singletons. The sequenced sample consisted of blood. The receptors originated from a woman aged 18-29 years in good health.

The DNA of the CDR3 is TGTGCCAGCAGTTTAATGGCGCCGCACACTGAAGCTTTCTTT. Encoded protein: CASSLMAPHTEAFF. The chain joins TRBV27 to TRBJ1-1; no definite D call. The CDR3 runs to 14 residues. Looked up from germline, CDR1 is MNHEY and CDR2 is SMNVEV (reference sequence). With 2 bases removed from V and 3 bases from J, the gap between germline ends came to 10 bases.

The chain couples TRBV27 to TRBJ2-7; D possibly corresponds to TRBD1 (6 bases). Trimming took off 6 bases at V and 8 bases at J, with 14 bases between the two ends. The CDR3 is made up of 12 amino acids. Germline CDR1 is MNHEY and CDR2 is SMNVEV (reference sequence). In DNA, the CDR3 is TGTGCCAGCAGAGGACAGCTCTCCAAGCAGTACTTC. Its translation is CASRGQLSKQYF.

The sample holds one count of this clonotype. This sequence may be a read error, since a much larger clone differs from it by one base. The V and J genes are TRBV6-2 or TRBV6-3 and TRBJ2-4; TRBD2 matches at 9 bases. The end of the DNA is better explained by TRBJ2-7, so the J call may be wrong. CDR3 length equals 15 residues. Germline V lookup: CDR1 MNHEY, CDR2 SVGEGT. CDR3 in DNA: TGTGCCAGCAGTTCCGGACTAGCGAGTACCTACGAGCAGTACTTC. Amino acids: CASSSGLASTYEQYF.

This clonotype occurred a few times. The genes are TRBV7-2 and TRBJ2-1, with a weak D call TRBD2 (5 bases). Trimming cost V 1 base and J 8 bases, with 15 bases left between them. CDR1 and CDR2 (germline): SGHTA, FQGNSA. This CDR3 has 15 amino acids. CDR3 DNA: TGTGCCAGCAGCTTAGTAAGCGGTAAAGGCGATGAGCAGTTCTTC. The encoded protein is CASSLVSGKGDEQFF.

This chain uses TRBV6-6 with TRBJ1-5; tentatively, D is TRBD1 (5 bases). The CDR3 spans 15 residues. Germline lookup yields CDR1 MNHNY and CDR2 SVGAGI (reference sequence). Between the trimmed V and J ends, which lost 1 base and 3 bases, there was a span of 10 bases. The CDR3 region is CASSYWRGDNQPQHF. The CDR3 bases are TGTGCCAGCAGTTACTGGCGAGGGGACAATCAGCCCCAGCATTTT.

This clonotype turned up a few times. The CDR3 loop reads CASTGGGLYTDTQYF. CDR3 sequence (DNA): TGTGCCAGTACGGGGGGTGGACTATACACAGATACGCAGTATTTT. This chain uses TRBV19 with TRBJ2-3; 7 nucleotides line up with TRBD2. V gave up 7 bases and J gave up 2 bases; unmatched junction bases: 9. The CDR3 is 15 amino acids. Germline V gene sequence: CDR1 LNHDA, CDR2 SQIVND (reference sequence).

The rearrangement uses TRBV18 and TRBJ1-1; no clear D gene. The CDR3 covers 14 residues. V lost 3 bases, J lost 2 bases, and 10 bases lay in between. Germline CDR1 KGHSH, CDR2 LQKENI. CDR3 in DNA: TGTGCCAGCTCACCCCTTACAGCCAACACTGAAGCTTTCTTT. It is translated as CASSPLTANTEAFF. Using reference TRBV18 and TRBJ1-1 for the parts outside the CDR3, the full variable domain is NAGVMQNPRHLVRRRGQEARLRCSPMKGHSHVYWYRQLPEEGLKFMVYLQKENIIDESGMPKERFSAEFPKEGPSILRIQQVVRGDSAAYFCASSPLTANTEAFFGQGTRLTVV.

The chain is built from TRBV4-1 and TRBJ1-6; TRBD1 is a possible D gene (5 bases). The V gene's germline CDR1 is MGHRA and CDR2 YSYEKL. Between the trimmed V and J ends, which lost 0 bases and 4 bases, there was a span of 10 bases. This CDR3 has 16 amino acids. CDR3 nucleotide sequence: TGCGCCAGCAGCCAAGATCCAGGGAGGTATAATTCACCCCTCCACTTT. It translates to CASSQDPGRYNSPLHF.

This clonotype was detected a few times. The chain is built from TRBV20-1 and TRBJ2-4; 8 nucleotides match TRBD2. The CDR3 totals 15 residues. From germline, CDR1 is DFQATT and CDR2 SNEGSKA (reference sequence). The J segment lost 2 bases and the V segment lost 5 bases, leaving 8 bases of the junction unmatched. The CDR3 region is CSAPPSGSPKNIQYF. The CDR3 coding sequence is TGCAGTGCTCCTCCGAGCGGGAGCCCCAAAAACATTCAGTACTTC.

This clonotype was counted a few times. The chain has TRBV20-1 and TRBJ1-1; 9 positions match TRBD1. With 0 bases clipped from V and 5 bases from J, the junction kept 7 bases outside the gene matches. CDR1 is DFQATT and CDR2 is SNEGSKA in the germline V gene (reference sequence). The CDR3 totals 15 residues. CDR3 sequence: CSARDLGQGETEAFF. The CDR3 coding sequence is TGCAGTGCTAGAGATCTGGGACAGGGTGAGACTGAAGCTTTCTTT.

DNA of the CDR3: TGTGCCAGCAGTCGCCATTTGGACCGAGAGACCCAGTACTTC. Protein product: CASSRHLDRETQYF. The chain is built from TRBV6-2 or TRBV6-3 and TRBJ2-5; the D is unclear. Looked up from germline, CDR1 is MNHEY and CDR2 is SVGEGT. The CDR3 runs 14 residues. The V and J ends lost 5 bases and 4 bases respectively, with 14 bases between them.

The chain recombines TRBV10-3 with TRBJ2-1; 11 nucleotides agree with TRBD2. V lost 8 bases and J lost 7; bases outside the gene matches: 7. The CDR3 is made up of 14 amino acids. The V gene's germline CDR1 is ENHRY and CDR2 SYGVKD. The CDR3: CAIFAGTSGNEQFF. The CDR3 region has the DNA TGTGCCATCTTCGCCGGGACTAGCGGAAATGAGCAGTTCTTC.

V gene TRBV12-3 or TRBV12-4 combines with J gene TRBJ2-7, with 10 bases fitting TRBD1. The CDR3 contains 15 residues. V dropped 5 bases and J dropped 4; count of bases not matched to a gene: 8. CDR3 region: CASSAPGQGLYEQYF. CDR3 DNA sequence: TGTGCCAGCAGTGCGCCGGGACAGGGGCTATACGAGCAGTACTTC.

The genes are TRBV25-1 and TRBJ2-5; possibly TRBD2 for D (5 bases). The V end lost 4 bases, the J end lost 11 bases, and 20 bases lay between the germline ends. CDR3 size: 14 residues. Germline-derived CDR1 and CDR2 are MGHDK and SYGVNS. CDR3 nucleotides: TGTGCCAGCAGTGGCCCGGGAACCTCGTGGGAGCAGTACTTC. Residues: CASSGPGTSWEQYF.

Details on this clonotype: This may be a read error, as it is one base from a much larger clone. The chain is built from TRBV5-1 and TRBJ2-1; D may be TRBD1 (5 bases). Matching the DNA end better, TRBJ2-7 makes the J call doubtful. Germline V gene data show CDR1 as SGHRS and CDR2 as YFSETQ. The CDR3 loop spans 19 amino acids. CDR3 nucleotides: TGCGCCAGCAGCTTGCTTGACAGTTTTTCCCTGGGCTCCTACAATGAGCAGTACTTC. As protein: CASSLLDSFSLGSYNEQYF.

CDR3 protein: CASRTGGADTQYF. The CDR3 DNA sequence: TGTGCCAGCAGGACAGGGGGCGCCGATACGCAGTATTTT. The chain links TRBV21-1 to TRBJ2-3; the D call in the table, TRBD1, was not verified against the DNA. TRBV21-1 is a known pseudogene. The CDR3 loop spans 13 amino acids.

The gene calls are TRBV3-1 and TRBJ2-3, with TRBD2 matching 13 bases. There are 16 residues in the CDR3. V lost 4 bases and J lost 4; bases outside the gene matches: 5. Germline V gene sequence: CDR1 LGHDT, CDR2 YNNKEL (reference sequence). DNA for the CDR3: TGTGCCAGCAGCCCGCGGACTAGCGGGAGTGCAGATACGCAGTATTTT. Translating gives CASSPRTSGSADTQYF.

The chain has TRBV9 and TRBJ1-1; D call uncertain. CDR1 SGDLS and CDR2 YYNGEE come from the germline V gene. Between the trimmed V and J ends, which lost 3 bases and 3 bases, there was a span of 6 bases. CDR3 length: 12 residues. The CDR3 DNA follows: TGTGCCAGCAGCGGGTGGGACACTGAAGCTTTCTTT. This encodes CASSGWDTEAFF.

This clonotype was seen only a few times. V and J are TRBV5-1 and TRBJ1-1; D gene uncertain. The CDR3 is 15 amino acids. Trimming pared 4 bases from V and 1 base from J, leaving 14 bases between. Germline V CDR1 and CDR2: SGHRS, YFSETQ. The CDR3 nucleotides are TGCGCCAGCAGCCGCCGGATCACAGAGAACACTGAAGCTTTCTTT. It yields the protein CASSRRITENTEAFF.

The rearrangement joins TRBV7-9 to TRBJ1-2; no definite D call. The germline CDR1 and CDR2 sequences are SEHNR and FQNEAQ (reference sequence). This CDR3 is 13 amino acids long. Trimming left V 8 bases short and J 3 bases short, with 13 bases between. CDR3 coding DNA: TGTGCCAGCTACCAAACCGCGGACTATGGCTACACCTTC. Translating gives CASYQTADYGYTF. Looking up the rest from reference TRBV7-9 and TRBJ1-2 gives the full variable domain: DTGVSQNPRHKITKRGQNVTFRCDPISEHNRLYWYRQTLGQGPEFLTYFQNEAQLEKSRLLSDRFSAERPKGSFSTLEIQRTEQGDSAMYLCASYQTADYGYTFGSGTRLTVV.

V and J are TRBV29-1 and TRBJ2-3; possibly TRBD2 for D (5 bases). Germline CDR1 SQVTM, CDR2 ANQGSEA. Trimming left V 4 bases short and J 6 bases short, with 11 bases between. This CDR3 contains 12 residues. The CDR3 DNA reads as TGCAGCGTTGTCCGCGGGTCGGATACGCAGTATTTT. Protein: CSVVRGSDTQYF.

This clonotype was counted between two and nine times. The chain couples TRBV29-1 to TRBJ2-5; 8 bases map to TRBD2. V lost 5 bases to trimming and J lost 4 bases; unmatched junction nucleotides: 6. The germline V gene encodes CDR1 SQVTM and CDR2 ANQGSEA. The CDR3 covers 13 residues. The CDR3 region is CSVRGGRTETQYF. CDR3 sequence (DNA): TGCAGCGTTCGGGGCGGGAGGACAGAGACCCAGTACTTC.

Only a few counts were recorded for this clonotype. The chain couples TRBV20-1 to TRBJ2-7, with no clear D. Looked up from germline, CDR1 is DFQATT and CDR2 is SNEGSKA (reference sequence). Trimming cost V 2 bases and J 5 bases, with 13 bases left between them. The CDR3 extends over 13 amino acids. The chain's CDR3 is CSARFGDSNEQYF. The CDR3 nucleotides read TGCAGTGCTAGATTCGGAGATAGTAACGAGCAGTACTTC.

The chain is built from TRBV5-1 and TRBJ2-2; D is ambiguous. The germline gives CDR1 SGHRS, CDR2 YFSETQ. Trimming removed 0 bases from V and 7 bases from J, with 10 bases in between. The CDR3 is 14 residues long. CDR3 coding DNA: TGCGCCAGCAGCTTGGGACAAGGTATCGGGGAGCTGTTTTTT. Translated, it gives CASSLGQGIGELFF. The full variable domain, with the rest looked up from reference TRBV5-1 and TRBJ2-2, is KAGVTQTPRYLIKTRGQQVTLSCSPISGHRSVSWYQQTPGQGLQFLFEYFSETQRNKGNFPGRFSGRQFSNSRSEMNVSTLELGDSALYLCASSLGQGIGELFFGEGSRLTVL.

This clonotype was detected ten times or more. The CDR3 sequence is CASRDTDSYNEQFF. The CDR3 DNA follows: TGTGCCAGCAGAGACACTGACTCCTACAATGAGCAGTTCTTC. V gene TRBV27 combines with J gene TRBJ2-1; D is uncertain. The CDR3 consists of 14 residues. CDR1 and CDR2 from the germline V gene are MNHEY and SMNVEV (reference sequence). Trimming stripped 6 bases from V and 0 bases from J, with 9 bases between.

This clonotype occurred a few times. This rearrangement joins TRBV20-1 to TRBJ2-1; 12 nucleotides match TRBD1. V trimming: 2 bases; J trimming: 4 bases; junction bases outside the gene matches: 15. The germline CDR1 and CDR2 sequences are DFQATT and SNEGSKA (reference sequence). The CDR3 contains 19 residues. The CDR3 reads CSARSPAGTGGGGYNEQFF. In nucleotides, the CDR3 is TGCAGTGCTAGATCCCCGGCCGGGACAGGGGGCGGGGGGTACAATGAGCAGTTCTTC.

The CDR3 is CASIGTGLYNEQYF. DNA for the CDR3: TGTGCCAGTATCGGGACAGGCCTCTACAATGAGCAGTACTTC. The chain has TRBV19 and TRBJ2-1, with 8 nucleotides matching TRBD1. The J call may be wrong; the DNA end is better matched by TRBJ2-7. Germline CDR1 is LNHDA and CDR2 is SQIVND (reference sequence). The CDR3 spans 14 residues.

This clonotype showed up just a few times. This chain joins TRBV7-8 and TRBJ2-3, with D tentatively TRBD1 (6 bases). Germline CDR1 and CDR2: SGHVS and FQNEAQ. Trimming removed 4 bases from V and 2 bases from J, with 13 bases in between. The CDR3 is 15 residues long. The CDR3 nucleotides read TGTGCCAGCAGCTCCCGGGACATTCTCACAGATACGCAGTATTTT. This sequence encodes CASSSRDILTDTQYF. The full variable domain, with the rest looked up from reference TRBV7-8 and TRBJ2-3, is GAGVSQSPRYKVAKRGQDVALRCDPISGHVSLFWYQQALGQGPEFLTYFQNEAQLDKSGLPSDRFFAERPEGSVSTLKIQRTQQEDSAVYLCASSSRDILTDTQYFGPGTRLTVL.

CDR3 sequence (DNA): TGTGCCAGCAGCATGGTCAGCGGGGGAATTGAGACCCAGTACTTC. Encoded protein: CASSMVSGGIETQYF. This sequence joins TRBV7-8 and TRBJ2-7; 8 nucleotides align to TRBD2. The J call may be in error: the DNA end matches TRBJ2-5 better. The length of the CDR3 is 15 residues. Germline V CDR1 and CDR2: SGHVS, FQNEAQ.

Regarding this clonotype: A much larger clone differs from this one at a single base, so this may be a read error. The V call is TRBV27, the J call TRBJ2-5; the match to TRBD2 covers 7 bases. The CDR3 runs to 14 residues. CDR1 is MNHEY, CDR2 SMNVEV, per germline (reference sequence). The CDR3 is CAISLSPSGETQYF. Here the CDR3 DNA reads TGTGCCATCAGTTTATCTCCTAGCGGAGAGACCCAGTACTTC.